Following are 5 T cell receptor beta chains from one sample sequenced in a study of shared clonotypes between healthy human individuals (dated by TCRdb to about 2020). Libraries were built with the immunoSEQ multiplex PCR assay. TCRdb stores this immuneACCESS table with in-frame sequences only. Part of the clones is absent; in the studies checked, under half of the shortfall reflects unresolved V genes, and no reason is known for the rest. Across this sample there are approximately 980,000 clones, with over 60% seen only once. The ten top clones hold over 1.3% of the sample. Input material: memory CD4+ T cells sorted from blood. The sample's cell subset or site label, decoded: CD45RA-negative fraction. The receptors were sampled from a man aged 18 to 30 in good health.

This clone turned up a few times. The CDR3 region is CASGRGMNTEAFF. Here the CDR3 DNA reads TGTGCCAGCGGCCGAGGGATGAACACTGAAGCTTTCTTT. The chain couples TRBV25-1 to TRBJ1-1; D unclear. Germline V CDR1 and CDR2: MGHDK, SYGVNS. Trimming shortened V by 8 bases and J by 0 bases, and 10 bases separated the two germline ends. CDR3 length: 13 residues.

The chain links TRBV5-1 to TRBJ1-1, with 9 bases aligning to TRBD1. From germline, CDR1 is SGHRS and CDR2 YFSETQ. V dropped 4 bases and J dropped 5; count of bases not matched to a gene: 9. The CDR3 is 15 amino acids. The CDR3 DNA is TGCGCCAGCAGCAGACAGGGGGGGCGAGGGACTGAAGCTTTCTTT. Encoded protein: CASSRQGGRGTEAFF.

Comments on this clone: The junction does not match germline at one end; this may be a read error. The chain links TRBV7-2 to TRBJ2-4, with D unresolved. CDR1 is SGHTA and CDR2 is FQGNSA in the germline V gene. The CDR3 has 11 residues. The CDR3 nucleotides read TGTGCCAGCAGCTCCGGCCCTACCTCCTTTTTC. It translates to CASSSGPTSFF.

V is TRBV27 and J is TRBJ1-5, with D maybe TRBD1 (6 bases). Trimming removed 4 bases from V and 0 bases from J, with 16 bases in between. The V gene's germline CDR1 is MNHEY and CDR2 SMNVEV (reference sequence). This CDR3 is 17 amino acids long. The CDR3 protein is CASSSQGPPYSNQPQHF. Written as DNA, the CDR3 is TGTGCCAGCAGTTCGCAGGGGCCCCCTTATAGCAATCAGCCCCAGCATTTT.

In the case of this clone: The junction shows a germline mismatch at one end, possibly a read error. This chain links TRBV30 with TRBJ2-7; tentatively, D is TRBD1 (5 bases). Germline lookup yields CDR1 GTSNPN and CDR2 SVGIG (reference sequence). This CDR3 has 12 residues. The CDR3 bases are TGTGCCTGGACGCCAGGGTCCTCCGAGCAGTACTTC. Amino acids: CAWTPGSSEQYF.